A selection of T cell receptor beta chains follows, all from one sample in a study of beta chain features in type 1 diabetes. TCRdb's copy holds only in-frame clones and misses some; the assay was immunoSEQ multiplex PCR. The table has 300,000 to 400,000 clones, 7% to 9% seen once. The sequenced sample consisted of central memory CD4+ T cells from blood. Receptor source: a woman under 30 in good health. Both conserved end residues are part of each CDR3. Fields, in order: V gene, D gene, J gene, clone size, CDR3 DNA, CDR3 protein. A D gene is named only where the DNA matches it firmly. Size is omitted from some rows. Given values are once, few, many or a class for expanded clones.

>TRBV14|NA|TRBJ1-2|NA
TGTGCCAGCAGCCCCCGCGGACGTACGAACTATGGCTACACCTTC
CASSPRGRTNYGYTF
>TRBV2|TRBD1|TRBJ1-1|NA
TGTGCCAGCAGAGCCCATGGAGGGGGCCCCACTGAAGCTTTCTTT
CASRAHGGGPTEAFF
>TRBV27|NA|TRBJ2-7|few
TGTGCCAGCAGTTTGCGGGGAGCGGGCAATCAGTACTTC
CASSLRGAGNQYF
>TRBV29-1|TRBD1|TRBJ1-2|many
TGCAGCGTCGAACATGAGGGGACAGGGGGGTACACCTTC
CSVEHEGTGGYTF
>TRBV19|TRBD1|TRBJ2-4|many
TGTGCCAGTAGTATCGACAGGGTTCAACCCATTCAGTACTTC
CASSIDRVQPIQYF
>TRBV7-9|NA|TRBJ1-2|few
TGTGCCAGCAGCTCGGCGGGGCAGGGAAGACATGGCTACACCTTC
CASSSAGQGRHGYTF
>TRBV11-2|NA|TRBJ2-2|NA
TGTGCCAGCAGCTTGGCCGGACAGAACACCGGGGAGCTGTTTTTT
CASSLAGQNTGELFF
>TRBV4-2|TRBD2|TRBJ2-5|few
TGTGCCAGCAGCCGCCCAACGGGGGGGCTGCAAGAGACCCAGTACTTC
CASSRPTGGLQETQYF
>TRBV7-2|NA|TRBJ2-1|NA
TGTGCCAGCAGCTTACTCTCCTCTCAGCCCACCAATGAGCAGTTCTTC
CASSLLSSQPTNEQFF
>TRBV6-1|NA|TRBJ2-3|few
TGTGCCAGCAGTGGGGCTCAGGGAGATACGCAGTATTTT
CASSGAQGDTQYF
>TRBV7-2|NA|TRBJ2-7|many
TGTGCCAGCAGCTTAGGAATTACTGGGTCCGAGCAGTACTTC
CASSLGITGSEQYF
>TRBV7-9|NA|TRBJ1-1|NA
TGTGCCAGCAGCTTAGCAGCCAACACTGAAGCTTTCTTT
CASSLAANTEAFF
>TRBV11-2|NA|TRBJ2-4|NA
TGTGCCAGCAGCTTTCTCTCAGGGGTCTCTGGCAAAAACATTCAGTACTTC
CASSFLSGVSGKNIQYF
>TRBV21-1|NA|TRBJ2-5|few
TGTGCCAGCAGCGACAGGGCGGAGTGGGAGACCCAGTACTTC
CASSDRAEWETQYF
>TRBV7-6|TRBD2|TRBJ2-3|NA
TGTGCCAGCAGCTCGGGACTACAGCAGTATTTT
CASSSGLQQYF
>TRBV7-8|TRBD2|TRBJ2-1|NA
TGTGCCAGCAGCTATAGACTAGCGGGAGCTTTGGGCCTACGGGATGAGCAGTTCTTC
CASSYRLAGALGLRDEQFF
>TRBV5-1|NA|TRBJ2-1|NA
TGCGCCAGCAGCTTTGACAGGAGCTCCTACAATGAGCAGTTCTTC
CASSFDRSSYNEQFF
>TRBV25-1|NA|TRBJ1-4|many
TGTGCCAGCAGTGATGACCGGGCGGTTGGCGAAAAACTGTTTTTT
CASSDDRAVGEKLFF
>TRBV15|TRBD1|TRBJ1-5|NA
TGTGCCACCAGCAGAGATACTACAGGGGCCGGTCAGCCCCAGCATTTT
CATSRDTTGAGQPQHF
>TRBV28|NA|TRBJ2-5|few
TGTGCCAGCACTTCCGAAGGAGAGAACAGGGACGTAGAGACCCAGTACTTC
CASTSEGENRDVETQYF
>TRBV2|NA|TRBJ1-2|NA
TGTGCCCGAACCCGATTAAGGGAGGGCTATGGCTACACCTTC
CARTRLREGYGYTF
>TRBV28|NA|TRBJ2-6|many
TGTGCCAGCAGGAACTCTGGGGCCAACGTCCTGACTTTC
CASRNSGANVLTF
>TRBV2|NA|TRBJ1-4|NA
TGTGCCAGCAGCTACAGGGTAACTAATGAAAAACTGTTTTTT
CASSYRVTNEKLFF
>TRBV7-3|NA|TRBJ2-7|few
TGTGCCAGCAGCCCGTGGGACATCTACGAGCAGTACTTC
CASSPWDIYEQYF
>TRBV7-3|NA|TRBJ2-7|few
TGTGCCAGCAGCCGAGACCCAGGCGCCCACGAGCAGTACTTC
CASSRDPGAHEQYF
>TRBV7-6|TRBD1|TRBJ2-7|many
TGTGCCAGCAGCCAGGGACAGGGGGCGAGGGAGCAGTACTTC
CASSQGQGAREQYF
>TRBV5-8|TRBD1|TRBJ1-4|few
TGTGCCAGCAGCTTGTGGGCGACAGGGGATCCGTCTAATGAAAAACTGTTTTTT
CASSLWATGDPSNEKLFF
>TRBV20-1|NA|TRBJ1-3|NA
TGCAGTGCTCTTGCCCAAAACACCATATATTTT
CSALAQNTIYF
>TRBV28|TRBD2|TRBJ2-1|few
TGTGCCACAAAGGGGACGGGACTAGCGGTAAATGAGCAGTTCTTC
CATKGTGLAVNEQFF
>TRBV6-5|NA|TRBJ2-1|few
TGTGCCAGCACCAAAAAACTGGGAAGGAATGAGCAGTTCTTC
CASTKKLGRNEQFF
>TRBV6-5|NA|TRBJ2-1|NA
TGTGCCAGCGAGGCGGGGTGGAGTTACAATGAGCAGTTCTTC
CASEAGWSYNEQFF
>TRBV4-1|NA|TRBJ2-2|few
TGCGCCAGCAGCCATCATGGAGTAGCTCCCGGCACCGGGGAGCTGTTTTTT
CASSHHGVAPGTGELFF
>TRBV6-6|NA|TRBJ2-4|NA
TGTGCCAGCAGTTATCGGACCGGGGGCATTCAGTACTTC
CASSYRTGGIQYF
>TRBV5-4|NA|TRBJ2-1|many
TGTGCCAGCAGCTTCGGGGTCGTCACAAATAATGAGCAGTTCTTC
CASSFGVVTNNEQFF
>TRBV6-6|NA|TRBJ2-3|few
TGTGCCAGCAGCCCGCGGACCTATACGCAGTATTTT
CASSPRTYTQYF